Listed below are T cell receptor beta chains from one sample, sequenced in a study of T cell responses to AZD1222 COVID-19 vaccine. Only in-frame clones appear in the TCRdb table, and some are missing; sequencing was by immunoSEQ multiplex PCR. The sample includes about 94,000 clones, 85% seen only once; the top ten take about 4.5%. The sample consisted of peripheral blood, taken 28 days after the second AZD1222 dose. Receptors originate from an adult who received the AZD1222 COVID-19 vaccine. CDR3s include the opening cysteine and the closing phenylalanine or tryptophan. D genes are given only for firm matches. Some rows mark clone size as missing; the rest say once, few, many or name a class of expanded clone.

D gene: TRBD2; V gene: TRBV6-5; clone size: few; J gene: TRBJ2-5; CDR3 protein: CASTPAGLEETQYF; CDR3 DNA: TGTGCCAGCACCCCCGCGGGACTAGAAGAGACCCAGTACTTC
D gene: -; V gene: TRBV7-9; clone size: -; J gene: TRBJ1-1; CDR3 protein: CASSLFPGVGTEAFF; CDR3 DNA: TGTGCCAGCAGCTTATTTCCAGGGGTCGGGACTGAAGCTTTCTTT
D gene: -; V gene: TRBV11-3; clone size: -; J gene: TRBJ2-5; CDR3 protein: CASSLEPGKTQYF; CDR3 DNA: TGTGCCAGCAGCTTAGAACCGGGGAAGACCCAGTACTTC
D gene: TRBD1; V gene: TRBV6-5; clone size: -; J gene: TRBJ1-2; CDR3 protein: CASSYSTGERDYGYTF; CDR3 DNA: TGTGCCAGCAGTTACAGTACAGGGGAGAGGGACTATGGCTACACCTTC
D gene: TRBD2; V gene: TRBV2; clone size: -; J gene: TRBJ2-3; CDR3 protein: CASSEPPGGSTDTQYF; CDR3 DNA: TGTGCCAGCAGTGAACCCCCGGGAGGGAGCACAGATACGCAGTATTTT
D gene: -; V gene: TRBV4-1; clone size: -; J gene: TRBJ2-1; CDR3 protein: CASSQDEARDNEQFF; CDR3 DNA: TGCGCCAGCAGCCAAGATGAGGCCAGAGACAATGAGCAGTTCTTC
D gene: TRBD1; V gene: TRBV27; clone size: -; J gene: TRBJ2-1; CDR3 protein: CASSDRDSYNEQFF; CDR3 DNA: TGTGCCAGCTCTGACAGGGACTCCTACAATGAGCAGTTCTTC
D gene: -; V gene: TRBV12-3/TRBV12-4; clone size: -; J gene: TRBJ1-1; CDR3 protein: CASSFRGNTEAFF; CDR3 DNA: TGTGCCAGCAGTTTTAGGGGGAACACTGAAGCTTTCTTT
D gene: TRBD2; V gene: TRBV28; clone size: -; J gene: TRBJ2-7; CDR3 protein: CASKELAGYEQYF; CDR3 DNA: TGTGCCAGCAAGGAGCTAGCGGGGTACGAGCAGTACTTC
D gene: TRBD1; V gene: TRBV2; clone size: -; J gene: TRBJ1-2; CDR3 protein: CASRSGTGVGGYTF; CDR3 DNA: TGTGCCAGCAGATCCGGGACAGGGGTGGGTGGCTACACCTTC
D gene: -; V gene: TRBV20-1; clone size: -; J gene: TRBJ1-2; CDR3 protein: CSASHRILGYTF; CDR3 DNA: TGCAGTGCTAGTCACAGGATCCTGGGCTACACCTTC
D gene: TRBD1; V gene: TRBV27; clone size: -; J gene: TRBJ2-3; CDR3 protein: CASSSPGQGEDTQYF; CDR3 DNA: TGTGCCAGCAGTTCCCCCGGACAGGGTGAAGATACGCAGTATTTT
D gene: -; V gene: TRBV11-2; clone size: -; J gene: TRBJ2-7; CDR3 protein: CASSPGNPDYKQYF; CDR3 DNA: TGTGCCAGCAGCCCAGGGAACCCCGACTACAAGCAGTACTTC
D gene: TRBD1; V gene: TRBV30; clone size: -; J gene: TRBJ1-4; CDR3 protein: CAWSSGTVLFF; CDR3 DNA: TGTGCCTGGAGTTCCGGGACAGTCCTGTTTTTT
D gene: -; V gene: TRBV6-5; clone size: -; J gene: TRBJ1-2; CDR3 protein: CASSYSPPVPGGYTF; CDR3 DNA: TGTGCCAGCAGTTACTCCCCCCCAGTCCCCGGAGGCTACACCTTC
D gene: TRBD2; V gene: TRBV7-9; clone size: few; J gene: TRBJ2-2; CDR3 protein: CASSSPGLAFGELFF; CDR3 DNA: TGTGCCAGCAGCTCTCCGGGACTAGCGTTTGGGGAGCTGTTTTTT
D gene: -; V gene: TRBV10-2; clone size: -; J gene: TRBJ2-7; CDR3 protein: CASSGLYEQYF; CDR3 DNA: TGCGCCAGCAGTGGACTCTACGAGCAGTACTTC
D gene: TRBD1; V gene: TRBV7-9; clone size: -; J gene: TRBJ1-6; CDR3 protein: CASRSGGSPLHF; CDR3 DNA: TGTGCCAGCAGGTCAGGGGGTTCACCCCTCCACTTT
D gene: TRBD1; V gene: TRBV27; clone size: -; J gene: TRBJ1-2; CDR3 protein: CASRPYGTGYGYTF; CDR3 DNA: TGTGCCAGCAGGCCTTACGGGACAGGCTATGGCTACACCTTC
D gene: TRBD1; V gene: TRBV30; clone size: -; J gene: TRBJ1-1; CDR3 protein: CAWRGTGNTEAFF; CDR3 DNA: TGTGCCTGGAGGGGGACAGGGAACACTGAAGCTTTCTTT